The rows below give T cell receptor beta chains drawn from one sample of a study of CD8+ T cells in alopecia areata. The protocol was immunoSEQ multiplex PCR, while the TCRdb copy is restricted to in-frame clones and leaves out a portion. This sample has 150,000 or so clones; over 45% occur once, and the top ten carry roughly 7.5%. Sequenced material: CD4+ T cells sorted from blood. The receptor set was obtained from a human donor with alopecia areata. CDR3s include the opening cysteine and the closing phenylalanine or tryptophan. D genes are given only for firm matches. Clone size is stated in some rows and not others, as once, few, many or a class when expanded.

v_call: TRBV20-1
d_call: -
j_call: TRBJ1-1
clone_size: -
cdr3_aa: CSAPNTEAFF
cdr3_nt: TGCAGTGCTCCCAACACTGAAGCTTTCTTT

v_call: TRBV9
d_call: -
j_call: TRBJ1-2
clone_size: -
cdr3_aa: CASTELGRTNYGYTF
cdr3_nt: TGTGCCAGCACCGAATTGGGCAGAACCAACTATGGCTACACCTTC

v_call: TRBV27
d_call: -
j_call: TRBJ1-5
clone_size: once
cdr3_aa: CASSRDSGVSQPQHF
cdr3_nt: TGTGCCAGCAGTAGGGACTCCGGGGTTAGTCAGCCCCAGCATTTT

v_call: TRBV5-1
d_call: -
j_call: TRBJ2-1
clone_size: few
cdr3_aa: CASRAGNEQFF
cdr3_nt: TGCGCCAGCAGGGCGGGCAATGAGCAGTTCTTC

v_call: TRBV29-1
d_call: -
j_call: TRBJ2-3
clone_size: -
cdr3_aa: CSVAGGDTQYF
cdr3_nt: TGCAGCGTTGCTGGTGGCGATACGCAGTATTTT

v_call: TRBV27
d_call: TRBD2
j_call: TRBJ2-1
clone_size: -
cdr3_aa: CASRSSGAYNEQFF
cdr3_nt: TGTGCCAGTCGCAGTAGCGGGGCCTACAATGAGCAGTTCTTC

v_call: TRBV19
d_call: TRBD2
j_call: TRBJ2-1
clone_size: -
cdr3_aa: CASSSGRSYNEQFF
cdr3_nt: TGTGCCAGTAGTAGCGGGAGGTCATACAATGAGCAGTTCTTC

v_call: TRBV5-6
d_call: TRBD1
j_call: TRBJ1-1
clone_size: -
cdr3_aa: CASSLTGVNTEAFF
cdr3_nt: TGTGCCAGCAGCTTGACAGGGGTGAACACTGAAGCTTTCTTT

v_call: TRBV27
d_call: TRBD1
j_call: TRBJ2-5
clone_size: -
cdr3_aa: CASSSRQGKETQYF
cdr3_nt: TGTGCCAGCAGTTCCCGACAGGGGAAAGAGACCCAGTACTTC

v_call: TRBV6-5
d_call: -
j_call: TRBJ2-7
clone_size: -
cdr3_aa: CASSYSSSMGSYEQYF
cdr3_nt: TGTGCCAGCAGTTACTCATCTTCCATGGGATCCTACGAGCAGTACTTC

v_call: TRBV29-1
d_call: -
j_call: TRBJ1-1
clone_size: few
cdr3_aa: CSVEHTGSAFF
cdr3_nt: TGCAGCGTTGAACATACAGGTTCGGCTTTCTTT

v_call: TRBV29-1
d_call: -
j_call: TRBJ1-2
clone_size: -
cdr3_aa: CSVAPGINGYTF
cdr3_nt: TGCAGCGTTGCCCCCGGGATCAACGGCTACACCTTC

v_call: TRBV29-1
d_call: -
j_call: TRBJ1-1
clone_size: -
cdr3_aa: CSVEDRGTEAFF
cdr3_nt: TGCAGCGTTGAAGATCGTGGAACTGAAGCTTTCTTT

v_call: TRBV27
d_call: TRBD2
j_call: TRBJ2-7
clone_size: -
cdr3_aa: CASSPRGAGAYEQYF
cdr3_nt: TGTGCCAGCAGTCCCCGGGGAGCGGGAGCCTACGAGCAGTACTTC

v_call: TRBV29-1
d_call: -
j_call: TRBJ2-7
clone_size: -
cdr3_aa: CSVDSLAHEQYF
cdr3_nt: TGCAGCGTTGATAGTCTAGCTCATGAGCAGTACTTC

v_call: TRBV27
d_call: -
j_call: TRBJ1-5
clone_size: -
cdr3_aa: CASSRGPIPNQPQHF
cdr3_nt: TGTGCCAGCAGTCGGGGCCCGATCCCCAATCAGCCCCAGCATTTT

v_call: TRBV28
d_call: -
j_call: TRBJ1-2
clone_size: few
cdr3_aa: CASSFSDRINYGYTF
cdr3_nt: TGTGCCAGCAGTTTCTCGGACAGAATAAACTATGGCTACACCTTC

v_call: TRBV6-6
d_call: -
j_call: TRBJ1-1
clone_size: -
cdr3_aa: CASNDGNTEAFF
cdr3_nt: TGTGCCAGCAATGACGGGAACACTGAAGCTTTCTTT

v_call: TRBV5-1
d_call: TRBD1
j_call: TRBJ2-7
clone_size: -
cdr3_aa: CASSLGGQFYEQYF
cdr3_nt: TGCGCCAGCAGCTTGGGGGGACAGTTCTACGAGCAGTACTTC

v_call: TRBV25-1
d_call: -
j_call: TRBJ2-7
clone_size: -
cdr3_aa: CASSPLYEQYF
cdr3_nt: TGTGCCAGCAGTCCCCTTTACGAGCAGTACTTC

v_call: TRBV27
d_call: -
j_call: TRBJ2-1
clone_size: -
cdr3_aa: CATSRYNEQFF
cdr3_nt: TGTGCCACCTCCCGGTACAATGAGCAGTTCTTC

v_call: TRBV28
d_call: TRBD1
j_call: TRBJ1-1
clone_size: -
cdr3_aa: CASSSGGGGDTEAFF
cdr3_nt: TGTGCCAGCAGTTCCGGAGGGGGCGGCGACACTGAAGCTTTCTTT

v_call: TRBV7-9
d_call: TRBD2
j_call: TRBJ2-1
clone_size: -
cdr3_aa: CASSRRRLAGGWNEQFF
cdr3_nt: TGTGCCAGCAGCCGGCGGAGACTAGCGGGAGGGTGGAATGAGCAGTTCTTC

v_call: TRBV28
d_call: -
j_call: TRBJ2-7
clone_size: -
cdr3_aa: CASRTPGTWQYF
cdr3_nt: TGTGCCAGCAGAACGCCGGGGACGTGGCAGTACTTC

v_call: TRBV9
d_call: TRBD2
j_call: TRBJ2-7
clone_size: -
cdr3_aa: CASSVATSGSEQYF
cdr3_nt: TGTGCCAGCAGCGTAGCTACTAGCGGGAGCGAGCAGTACTTC

v_call: TRBV18
d_call: TRBD1
j_call: TRBJ1-5
clone_size: few
cdr3_aa: CASSPPGQGNQPQHF
cdr3_nt: TGTGCCAGCTCACCTCCGGGACAGGGGAATCAGCCCCAGCATTTT

v_call: TRBV7-3
d_call: -
j_call: TRBJ1-2
clone_size: -
cdr3_aa: CASSPTPTDYGYTF
cdr3_nt: TGTGCCAGCAGCCCGACCCCCACCGACTATGGCTACACCTTC

v_call: TRBV6-1
d_call: -
j_call: TRBJ2-1
clone_size: few
cdr3_aa: CASIPGVGSYNEQFF
cdr3_nt: TGTGCCAGCATACCGGGAGTAGGCTCCTACAATGAGCAGTTCTTC

v_call: TRBV7-8
d_call: -
j_call: TRBJ2-3
clone_size: -
cdr3_aa: CASSLISQDTQYF
cdr3_nt: TGTGCCAGCAGCTTAATTTCCCAAGATACGCAGTATTTT

v_call: TRBV29-1
d_call: -
j_call: TRBJ2-1
clone_size: few
cdr3_aa: CSVGSVNEQFF
cdr3_nt: TGCAGCGTTGGCTCTGTCAATGAGCAGTTCTTC

v_call: TRBV29-1
d_call: TRBD2
j_call: TRBJ2-3
clone_size: -
cdr3_aa: CSVGSGSADTQYF
cdr3_nt: TGCAGCGTTGGAAGCGGGAGTGCAGATACGCAGTATTTT

v_call: TRBV30
d_call: TRBD1
j_call: TRBJ1-2
clone_size: -
cdr3_aa: CAWRTPGTAYNYGYTF
cdr3_nt: TGTGCCTGGAGAACCCCAGGGACAGCGTATAACTATGGCTACACCTTC

v_call: TRBV29-1
d_call: -
j_call: TRBJ1-4
clone_size: -
cdr3_aa: CSVGTLLGEKLFF
cdr3_nt: TGCAGCGTTGGGACCTTGCTGGGGGAAAAACTGTTTTTT

v_call: TRBV5-1
d_call: -
j_call: TRBJ2-5
clone_size: -
cdr3_aa: CASSSSAGETQYF
cdr3_nt: TGCGCCAGCAGCTCGTCAGCGGGAGAGACCCAGTACTTC

v_call: TRBV27
d_call: -
j_call: TRBJ2-3
clone_size: -
cdr3_aa: CASMSSPSTDTQYF
cdr3_nt: TGTGCCAGCATGTCGAGCCCTAGCACAGATACGCAGTATTTT

v_call: TRBV19
d_call: -
j_call: TRBJ2-2
clone_size: few
cdr3_aa: CASTPYFVITGELFF
cdr3_nt: TGTGCCAGTACCCCCTATTTTGTCATCACCGGGGAGCTGTTTTTT

v_call: TRBV5-1
d_call: TRBD2
j_call: TRBJ2-7
clone_size: -
cdr3_aa: CASSGTSGSSHEQYF
cdr3_nt: TGCGCCAGCAGCGGTACTAGCGGGAGCTCCCACGAGCAGTACTTC

v_call: TRBV20-1
d_call: -
j_call: TRBJ2-1
clone_size: few
cdr3_aa: CSATYNEQFF
cdr3_nt: TGCAGTGCTACGTACAATGAGCAGTTCTTC

v_call: TRBV29-1
d_call: TRBD2
j_call: TRBJ2-1
clone_size: -
cdr3_aa: CSTRAGWGLGPGEQFF
cdr3_nt: TGCAGCACTAGGGCAGGATGGGGACTAGGGCCTGGGGAGCAGTTCTTC

v_call: TRBV29-1
d_call: TRBD2
j_call: TRBJ2-1
clone_size: few
cdr3_aa: CSVVLAGWHEQFF
cdr3_nt: TGCAGCGTTGTACTAGCGGGATGGCATGAGCAGTTCTTC

v_call: TRBV7-2
d_call: TRBD2
j_call: TRBJ2-1
clone_size: -
cdr3_aa: CASSLGSGGKYNEQFF
cdr3_nt: TGTGCCAGCAGCTTAGGCAGCGGGGGGAAATACAATGAGCAGTTCTTC

v_call: TRBV29-1
d_call: -
j_call: TRBJ2-3
clone_size: -
cdr3_aa: CSVGLASTDTQYF
cdr3_nt: TGCAGCGTTGGGCTAGCGTCGACAGATACGCAGTATTTT

v_call: TRBV2
d_call: -
j_call: TRBJ1-5
clone_size: few
cdr3_aa: CASTGQLSQPQHF
cdr3_nt: TGTGCCAGCACAGGACAGTTGAGTCAGCCCCAGCATTTT

v_call: TRBV7-9
d_call: -
j_call: TRBJ2-1
clone_size: few
cdr3_aa: CATGVSSYNEQFF
cdr3_nt: TGTGCGACGGGCGTGAGCTCCTACAATGAGCAGTTCTTC

v_call: TRBV30
d_call: TRBD2
j_call: TRBJ2-1
clone_size: once
cdr3_aa: CAWSAPSGVSSGEQFF
cdr3_nt: TGTGCCTGGAGTGCTCCTAGCGGGGTCTCTTCGGGTGAGCAGTTCTTC

v_call: TRBV27
d_call: TRBD1
j_call: TRBJ2-1
clone_size: -
cdr3_aa: CASSYEGARYNEQFF
cdr3_nt: TGTGCCAGCAGTTACGAGGGGGCGAGGTACAATGAGCAGTTCTTC

v_call: TRBV30
d_call: -
j_call: TRBJ1-1
clone_size: -
cdr3_aa: CAWMWTGNTEAFF
cdr3_nt: TGTGCCTGGATGTGGACGGGGAACACTGAAGCTTTCTTT

v_call: TRBV28
d_call: -
j_call: TRBJ1-1
clone_size: few
cdr3_aa: CASSITWGRRTEAFF
cdr3_nt: TGTGCCAGCAGTATTACCTGGGGGCGCAGGACTGAAGCTTTCTTT

v_call: TRBV28
d_call: -
j_call: TRBJ2-7
clone_size: -
cdr3_aa: CASSATVYEQYF
cdr3_nt: TGTGCCAGCAGTGCCACAGTCTACGAGCAGTACTTC

v_call: TRBV5-1
d_call: TRBD2
j_call: TRBJ2-1
clone_size: -
cdr3_aa: CASSVQRESYNEQFF
cdr3_nt: TGCGCCAGCAGCGTCCAGCGGGAGTCTTACAATGAGCAGTTCTTC

v_call: TRBV5-1
d_call: TRBD2
j_call: TRBJ2-2
clone_size: -
cdr3_aa: CASSLGSAGGRSGELFF
cdr3_nt: TGCGCCAGCAGCTTGGGATCAGCGGGAGGGCGTTCCGGGGAGCTGTTTTTT

v_call: TRBV29-1
d_call: -
j_call: TRBJ1-2
clone_size: -
cdr3_aa: CSVEGIAGVGYGYTF
cdr3_nt: TGCAGCGTTGAAGGAATCGCAGGGGTCGGCTATGGCTACACCTTC